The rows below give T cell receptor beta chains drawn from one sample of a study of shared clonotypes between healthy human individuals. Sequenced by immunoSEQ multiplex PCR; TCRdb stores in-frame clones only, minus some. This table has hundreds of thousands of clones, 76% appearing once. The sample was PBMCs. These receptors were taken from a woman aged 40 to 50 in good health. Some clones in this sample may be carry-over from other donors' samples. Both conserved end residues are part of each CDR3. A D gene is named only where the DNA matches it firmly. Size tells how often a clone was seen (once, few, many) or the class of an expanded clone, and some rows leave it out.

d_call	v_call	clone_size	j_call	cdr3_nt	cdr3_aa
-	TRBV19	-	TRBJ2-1	TGTGCCAGTAGTATAGCCAATGAGCAGTTCTTC	CASSIANEQFF
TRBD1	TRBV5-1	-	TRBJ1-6	TGCGCCAGCAGCCTAGGACAGGGCAATTCACCCCTCCACTTT	CASSLGQGNSPLHF
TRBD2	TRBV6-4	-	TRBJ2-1	TGTGCCAGCAGTAAGGGACTAGCCGGGGGGGAGCAGTTCTTC	CASSKGLAGGEQFF
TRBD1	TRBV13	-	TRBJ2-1	TGTGCCAGCAGCTTGCAGGGGGCCCATGAGCAGTTCTTC	CASSLQGAHEQFF
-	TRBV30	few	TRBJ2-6	TGTGCCTGGACACACGCCAGTAACGTCCTGACTTTC	CAWTHASNVLTF
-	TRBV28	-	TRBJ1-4	TGTGCCAGCAGCCGACCCCGGTTTAATGAAAAACTGTTTTTT	CASSRPRFNEKLFF
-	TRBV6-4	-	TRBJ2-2	TGTGCCAGCAGTGACTCGGGCTCGAACACCGGGGAGCTGTTTTTT	CASSDSGSNTGELFF
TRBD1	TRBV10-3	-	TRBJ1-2	TGTGCCATCAGTCGCAGGGACAGCCAAACGGAGGGCTACACCTTC	CAISRRDSQTEGYTF
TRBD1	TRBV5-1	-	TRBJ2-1	TGCGCCAGCAGCTTGGTGGAGGGACAGGGGGACTATGAGCAGTTCTTC	CASSLVEGQGDYEQFF
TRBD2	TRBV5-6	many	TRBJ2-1	TGTGCCAGCAGCCCGCCCCCGGGACTAGCGGCCCAAAATGAGCAGTTCTTC	CASSPPPGLAAQNEQFF
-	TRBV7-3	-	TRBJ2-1	TGTGCCAGCAGCTTAGTCAGCGGAGGGGTAAATGAGCAGTTCTTC	CASSLVSGGVNEQFF
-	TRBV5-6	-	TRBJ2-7	TGTGCCAGCAGCCTTACGGCGTACGAGCAGTACTTC	CASSLTAYEQYF
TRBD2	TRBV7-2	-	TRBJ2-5	TGTGCCAGCACCCCTAGCGGGAGGATGGAGACCCAGTACTTC	CASTPSGRMETQYF
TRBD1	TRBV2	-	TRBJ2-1	TGTGCCAGCAACGGACAGGGGTACAATGAGCAGTTCTTC	CASNGQGYNEQFF
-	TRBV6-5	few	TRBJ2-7	TGTGCCAGCAGTTCTACAGGGACCTCCTACGAGCAGTACTTC	CASSSTGTSYEQYF
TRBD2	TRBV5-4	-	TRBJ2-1	TGTGCCAGCAGCCCCGGGGGAGCGGGAGTTTACAATGAGCAGTTCTTC	CASSPGGAGVYNEQFF
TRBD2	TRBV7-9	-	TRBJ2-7	TGTGCCAGCAGCTTAGTATTAGCGGGGCCCTACGAGCAGTACTTC	CASSLVLAGPYEQYF
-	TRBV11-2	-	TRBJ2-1	TGTGCCAGCAGCTTAGATCGGGGCACTCCGGAGTTCTTC	CASSLDRGTPEFF
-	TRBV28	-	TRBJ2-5	TGTGCCAGCAGTTTATGGACCTTCCCGACCCAGTACTTC	CASSLWTFPTQYF
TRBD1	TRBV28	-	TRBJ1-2	TGTGCCAGCAGTTCCGGACAGGGAAGAACTAACTATGGCTACACCTTC	CASSSGQGRTNYGYTF
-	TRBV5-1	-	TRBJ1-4	TGCGCCAGCAGCCCAGATGCAACTAATGAAAAACTGTTTTTT	CASSPDATNEKLFF
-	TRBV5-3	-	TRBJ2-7	TGTGCCAGCAGTTTCCTCCGCTACTCACCCTACGAGCAGTACTTC	CASSFLRYSPYEQYF
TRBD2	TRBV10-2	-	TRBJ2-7	TGCGCCAGCAGTGAGTCTGAACTAGCGGAGACCTACGAGCAGTACTTC	CASSESELAETYEQYF
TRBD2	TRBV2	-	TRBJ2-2	TGTGCCAGCAGTGTACTAGCGGGAGTCACCGGGGAGCTGTTTTTT	CASSVLAGVTGELFF
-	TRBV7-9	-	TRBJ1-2	TGTGCCAGCAGCTCAGAACAGGGCTATGGCTACACCTTC	CASSSEQGYGYTF
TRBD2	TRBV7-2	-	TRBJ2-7	TGTGCCAGCACCCCGGGACTAGCGGGAGGCTCCTACGAGCAGTACTTC	CASTPGLAGGSYEQYF
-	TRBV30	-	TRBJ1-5	TGTGCCTGGAGCCTGGAGGGAGATCAGCCCCAGCATTTT	CAWSLEGDQPQHF
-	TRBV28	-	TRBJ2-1	TGTGCCAGCAGGTTGGATGGACTAGAGCAGTTCTTC	CASRLDGLEQFF
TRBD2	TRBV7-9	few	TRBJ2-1	TGTGCCAGCAGCTTAGCGCTGCAGCTAGCGGGAGGAATCAATGAGCAGTTCTTC	CASSLALQLAGGINEQFF
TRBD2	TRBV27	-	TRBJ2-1	TGTGCCAGCAGTACCCCAACTAGCGGGAGGGGTTTTTACAATGAGCAGTTCTTC	CASSTPTSGRGFYNEQFF
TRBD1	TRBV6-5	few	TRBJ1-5	TGTGCCAGCAGACCAACAGGGGAAGCCAATCAGCCCCAGCATTTT	CASRPTGEANQPQHF
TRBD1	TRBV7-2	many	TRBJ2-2	TGTGCCAGCAGCCAGCGGACAGGGGGCGTCACCGGGGAGCTGTTTTTT	CASSQRTGGVTGELFF
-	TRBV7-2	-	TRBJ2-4	TGTGCCAGCAGCTTAAGGGGGATTGGGGGCGCGGGCCAAAACATTCAGTACTTC	CASSLRGIGGAGQNIQYF
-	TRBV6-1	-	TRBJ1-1	TGTGCCACCATAGGGGGGCTTCTGAACACTGAAGCTTTCTTT	CATIGGLLNTEAFF
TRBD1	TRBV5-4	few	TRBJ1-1	TGTGCCAGCAGCTTGGGGGACAGGGGCACTGAAGCTTTCTTT	CASSLGDRGTEAFF
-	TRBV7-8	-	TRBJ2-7	TGTGCCAGCAGCTTAGAGGTCGGCGGGCAGTACTTC	CASSLEVGGQYF
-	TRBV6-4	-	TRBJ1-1	TGTGCCAGCAGGCTTCGACTGAACACTGAAGCTTTCTTT	CASRLRLNTEAFF
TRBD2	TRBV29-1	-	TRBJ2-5	TGCAGCGTTGAAGTACCGACTAGCGGGAGTCTCCAAGAGACCCAGTACTTC	CSVEVPTSGSLQETQYF
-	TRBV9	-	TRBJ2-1	TGTGCCAGCAGCATGACCACCAACAATGAGCAGTTCTTC	CASSMTTNNEQFF
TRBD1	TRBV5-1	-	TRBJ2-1	TGCGCCAGCAACAACGGACAGGAATACAATGAGCAGTTCTTC	CASNNGQEYNEQFF
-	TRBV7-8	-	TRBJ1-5	TGTGCCAGCAGCTTAGTAGCGGGGGGCTTGGGTCAGCCCCAGCATTTT	CASSLVAGGLGQPQHF
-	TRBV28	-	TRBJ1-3	TGTGCCAGCAGTTCCGGGTTTTATGGAAACACCATATATTTT	CASSSGFYGNTIYF
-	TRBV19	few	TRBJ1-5	TGTGCCAGTAGTATAGAAGGAAATCAGCCCCAGCATTTT	CASSIEGNQPQHF
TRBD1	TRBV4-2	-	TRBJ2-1	TGTGCCAGCAGCCAAACTTGGACAGGAGAGAAACGGTCCTACAATGAGCAGTTCTTC	CASSQTWTGEKRSYNEQFF
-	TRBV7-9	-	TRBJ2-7	TGTGCCAGCAGCTTCCGGGGGACTTCCTACGAGCAGTACTTC	CASSFRGTSYEQYF
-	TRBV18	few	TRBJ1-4	TGTGCCAGCTCAACTCGACAGGCAACTAATGAAAAACTGTTTTTT	CASSTRQATNEKLFF
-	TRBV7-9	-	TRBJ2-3	TGTGCCAGCAGCGGCAGGGGTACAGATACGCAGTATTTT	CASSGRGTDTQYF
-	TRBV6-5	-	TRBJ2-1	TGTGCCAGCAGTTACCAACCGGGGGTTTCCAATGAGCAGTTCTTC	CASSYQPGVSNEQFF
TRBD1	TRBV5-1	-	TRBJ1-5	TGCGCCAGCAGCTTGGAACCAGGGGGCTGGAGTAATCAGCCCCAGCATTTT	CASSLEPGGWSNQPQHF
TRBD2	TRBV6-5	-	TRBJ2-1	TGTGCCAGCAGTTCACCGGGACTAGTGGGCAATGAGCAGTTCTTC	CASSSPGLVGNEQFF
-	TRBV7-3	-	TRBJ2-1	TGTGCCAGCAGCTTATCGGGCCGGAACAATGAGCAGTTCTTC	CASSLSGRNNEQFF
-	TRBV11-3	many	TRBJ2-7	TGTGCCAGCAGCTCCGGCGGGAATCTCTACGAGCAGTACTTC	CASSSGGNLYEQYF